These T cell receptor beta chains were read from a single sample in a study of metastatic and nonmetastatic thyroid tumors. From the PCR reads, TCRdb re-called clones with MiXCR. Here the sample spans about 6,100 clones, approximately 30% being singletons. The sequencing input was adjacent normal tissue. These receptors were taken from a female donor with papillary thyroid cancer or a benign thyroid nodule (not recorded which). Some clones in this sample may be carry-over from other donors' samples. The CDR3 runs from the conserved cysteine through the conserved F or W. A D gene is named only where the DNA matches it firmly. Expanded clones get a size class; other rows say once, few or many, or leave the size out.

V	size	J	D	DNA	CDR3
TRBV27	few	TRBJ2-3	TRBD1	TGTGCCAGCAGCCTACTCAGGACAGGGGGAGTGGGCACAGATACGCAGTATTTT	CASSLLRTGGVGTDTQYF
TRBV6-1	medium-sized	TRBJ2-3	TRBD2	TGTGCCAGCAGCCAACTAGCGGGAGTCTCAGATACGCAGTATTTT	CASSQLAGVSDTQYF
TRBV20-1	NA	TRBJ1-6	NA	TGCAGTGCTAGAGTTCACCGGGAGGTCTCACCCCTCCACTTT	CSARVHREVSPLHF
TRBV7-2	once	TRBJ2-2	NA	TGTGCCAGCAGCCATGGGGACCTGAACACCGGGGAGCTGTTTTTT	CASSHGDLNTGELFF
TRBV19	few	TRBJ1-5	NA	TGTGCCAGTAGTATCAGCTCAGGGCGGCAGCCCCAGCATTTT	CASSISSGRQPQHF
TRBV5-1	once	TRBJ2-7	NA	TGCGCCAGCAGCCCGGACAGCCCCTACGAGCAGTACTTC	CASSPDSPYEQYF
TRBV12-3/TRBV12-4	NA	TRBJ2-2	TRBD1	TGTGCCAGCAGTATACAGGGGATGGGAGTCGGGGAGCTGTTTTTT	CASSIQGMGVGELFF
TRBV6-2/TRBV6-3	NA	TRBJ2-7	NA	TGTGCCAGCAGTTACGAACTCGAGCAGTACTTC	CASSYELEQYF
TRBV19	NA	TRBJ2-3	NA	TGTGCCAGTAGTATACGGCTAGGAGTCACAGATACGCAGTATTTT	CASSIRLGVTDTQYF
TRBV20-1	few	TRBJ1-2	NA	TGCAGTGCTAGAGATATGGCCTATAACTATGGCTACACCTTC	CSARDMAYNYGYTF
TRBV6-5	few	TRBJ1-2	NA	TGTGCCAGCAGTTACCCCGACGGATTTACTAACTATGGCTACACCTTC	CASSYPDGFTNYGYTF
TRBV12-3/TRBV12-4	few	TRBJ2-1	NA	TGTGCCAGCAGTTTAGCGGGAGTTTCAGGAGATGAGCAGTTCTTC	CASSLAGVSGDEQFF
TRBV12-3/TRBV12-4	few	TRBJ1-1	NA	TGTGCCAGCAGCCGGGGGTATGAAGCTTTCTTT	CASSRGYEAFF
TRBV7-8	few	TRBJ2-1	TRBD1	TGTGCCAGCAGCTCCTATGGGGGTTACAGGGGATATGAGCAGTTCTTC	CASSSYGGYRGYEQFF
TRBV7-3	NA	TRBJ2-3	NA	TGTGCCAGCAGCACCGCCGCCACAGATACGCAGTATTTT	CASSTAATDTQYF
TRBV11-2	few	TRBJ1-1	NA	TGTGCCAGCAGTCTTGGGCAGATGAACACTGGAGCTTTCTTT	CASSLGQMNTGAFF
TRBV6-1	medium-sized	TRBJ2-1	TRBD1	TGTGCCAGCATCCTGGGACAGGGGGCCTACAATGAGCAGTTCTTC	CASILGQGAYNEQFF
TRBV4-2	NA	TRBJ2-1	TRBD2	TGTACCAGCAGCCAAATAACTAGCGGGGCTTACAATGAGCAGTTCTTC	CTSSQITSGAYNEQFF
TRBV5-5	once	TRBJ1-2	NA	TGTGCCAGCAGCTTGCACACCTGGTACTATGGCTACACCTTC	CASSLHTWYYGYTF
TRBV19	NA	TRBJ2-2	NA	TGTGCCAGCACTAGTTTTTCCGGGGAGCTGTTTTTT	CASTSFSGELFF
TRBV27	few	TRBJ2-7	TRBD2	TGTGCCAGCAGTTTATGGGCGGGAGGGCTCCCTGAGCAGTACTTC	CASSLWAGGLPEQYF
TRBV20-1	NA	TRBJ2-3	TRBD1	TGCAGTGCTAGTCAATTCTGGGACAGCTCAGATACGCAGTATTTT	CSASQFWDSSDTQYF
TRBV20-1	few	TRBJ2-7	TRBD2	TGCAGTGCTAGGGGTTCTAGCGGGAGAACCTACGAGCAGTACTTC	CSARGSSGRTYEQYF
TRBV12-3/TRBV12-4	many	TRBJ2-3	NA	TGTGCCAGCAGTTTCAAACCAAACACAGATACGCAGTATTTT	CASSFKPNTDTQYF
TRBV2	medium-sized	TRBJ2-5	NA	TGTGCCAGCAGTGACGAAACAGGGGGGGTCCAAGAGACCCAGTACTTC	CASSDETGGVQETQYF
TRBV24-1	NA	TRBJ1-2	NA	TGTGCCACCAGTGACCAGGGTTCCTATGGCTACACCTTC	CATSDQGSYGYTF
TRBV11-2	NA	TRBJ2-1	NA	TGTGCCAGCAGCCCCCCCGATGTTCTTAGACGGAATGAGCAGTTCTTC	CASSPPDVLRRNEQFF
TRBV12-3/TRBV12-4	NA	TRBJ1-5	NA	TGTGCCAGCAGTTTATTGGGAAGCAATCAGCCCCAGCATTTT	CASSLLGSNQPQHF
TRBV15	NA	TRBJ2-1	TRBD1	TGTGCCACCAGCAGACGGACAGGGGGGAACAATGAGCAGTTCTTC	CATSRRTGGNNEQFF
TRBV6-2/TRBV6-3	few	TRBJ2-3	TRBD1	TGTGCCAGCACCGACAGGGGTCGTTCAGATACGCAGTATTTT	CASTDRGRSDTQYF
TRBV28	NA	TRBJ1-1	NA	TGTGCCACCCTTGGGAATCTTGCTGAAGCTTTCTTT	CATLGNLAEAFF